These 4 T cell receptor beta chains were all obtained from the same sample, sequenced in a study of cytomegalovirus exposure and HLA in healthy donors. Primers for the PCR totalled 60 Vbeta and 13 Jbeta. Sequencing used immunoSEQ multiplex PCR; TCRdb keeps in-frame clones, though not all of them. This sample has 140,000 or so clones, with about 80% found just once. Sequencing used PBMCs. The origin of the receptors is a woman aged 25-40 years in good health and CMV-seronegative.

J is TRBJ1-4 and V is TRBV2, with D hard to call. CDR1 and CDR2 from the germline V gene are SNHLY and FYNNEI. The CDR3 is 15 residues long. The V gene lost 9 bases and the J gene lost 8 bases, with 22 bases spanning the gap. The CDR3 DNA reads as TGTGCCAGTTTCAAGTCCGGGGAGGAGGAGGAAAAACTGTTTTTT. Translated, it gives CASFKSGEEEEKLFF.

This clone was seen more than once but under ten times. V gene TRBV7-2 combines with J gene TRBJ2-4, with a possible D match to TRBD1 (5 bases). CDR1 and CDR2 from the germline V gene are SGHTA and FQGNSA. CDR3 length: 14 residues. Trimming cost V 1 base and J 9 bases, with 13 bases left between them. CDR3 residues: CASSLEGSRGIQYF. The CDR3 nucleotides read TGTGCCAGCAGCTTAGAGGGGTCTAGGGGCATTCAGTACTTC.

This CDR3 reads CASSSSQGGTLGTEAFF. In nucleotides, the CDR3 is TGCGCCAGCAGCTCTTCACAGGGGGGGACGCTCGGCACTGAAGCTTTCTTT. This rearrangement joins TRBV5-1 to TRBJ1-1; 8 bases agree with TRBD1. Trimming cost V 3 bases and J 4 bases; bases outside gene matches: 14. The CDR3 covers 17 residues. Germline CDR1 reads SGHRS; CDR2 reads YFSETQ.

CDR3 protein: CASSQVKGVGTEAFF. The CDR3 nucleotides are TGTGCCAGCAGCCAAGTAAAAGGGGTGGGCACTGAAGCTTTCTTT. This sequence joins TRBV14 and TRBJ1-1, with D tentatively TRBD1 (5 bases). CDR3 length equals 15 residues. The V and J ends lost 1 base and 4 bases respectively, with 13 bases between them. Germline V gene sequence: CDR1 SGHDN, CDR2 FVKESK.